The clone carrying this T cell receptor beta chain was counted between two and nine times. Its specificity is not known. The data were taken from a study of blood T cells in healthy people across ages. Study-level results: Per million T cells, TCR beta diversity dropped about linearly as age rose. There were more naive CD4+ cells and higher diversity in long-lived donors than in aged donors.

Germline V gene sequence: CDR1 SGHDN, CDR2 FVKESK. The CDR3 is 16 amino acids. The germline V and J ends were trimmed by 0 bases and 8 bases, with 17 bases remaining between them. The second PCR ran roughly 7 to 12 cycles with a sample-barcoded 5' primer and J-beta primers. Every cDNA molecule bore a tag from a template-switch adaptor containing 12 random nucleotides. TCRdb used MiXCR to reprocess the 5' RACE reads, holding one entry per CDR3 protein. The table has approximately 1.5 million distinct CDR3 sequences, about 35% seen once. Sequencing was performed on blood. The chain uses TRBV14 and TRBJ2-1; no firm D call. The sequence derives from a woman in her 30s in good health. The CDR3 sequence: CASSQDPRNYLDEQFF. DNA of the CDR3: TGTGCCAGCAGCCAAGATCCCAGAAATTATCTCGATGAGCAGTTCTTC.